This T cell receptor beta chain originates from a study of T cell responses to AZD1222 COVID-19 vaccine. General study findings and limits: Donors were mostly white British, more females; clonal diversity possibly underestimated. Only a handful of people who got AZD1222 tested seropositive at baseline. Dominant at 160-218 and 743-854, vaccine-associated CD4 TCRs also spanned spike.

Second-dose groups at about 4 or about 12 weeks were pooled. J was trimmed by 8 bases and V by 3 bases; bases with no gene match: 1. In germline, CDR1 is DFQATT, CDR2 SNEGSKA (reference sequence). CDR3 length: 11 amino acids. Points on this clone: The antigen is not known.

The protocol was immunoSEQ multiplex PCR, while the TCRdb copy is restricted to in-frame clones and leaves out a portion. The table lists 190,000 or so clones, roughly 90% of them singletons, with around 3.6% in the top ten. The V gene is TRBV20-1, the J gene TRBJ1-1; 9 nucleotides agree with TRBD1. The sequenced sample was peripheral blood, obtained 28 days after the second AZD1222 dose. The TCR was taken from an adult who received the AZD1222 COVID-19 vaccine. The CDR3 loop reads CSASTGGEAFF. CDR3 nucleotides: TGCAGTGCTAGCACAGGGGGCGAAGCTTTCTTT.